This is a list of T cell receptor beta chains from one sample in a study of metastatic and nonmetastatic thyroid tumors. TCRdb redid the clone calls on the PCR reads using MiXCR. The sample consists of approximately 90,000 clones, around 7.8% of them appearing once. Sequencing was done on a sample of blood. The receptors shown here come from a female donor with papillary thyroid cancer or a benign thyroid nodule (not recorded which). Some clones in this sample may be carry-over from other donors' samples. Each CDR3 is given with its conserved first and last residue. The order of the fields is V gene, clone size, J gene, D gene, CDR3 DNA, CDR3 protein. The D gene is left open where the match is weak. The listing skips clone size in some rows; elsewhere it reads once, few, many or a size class.

>TRBV7-3|many|TRBJ2-7|.
TGTGCCAGCAGCTTACGGGCAGAAAGCTCCTACGAGCAGTACTTC
CASSLRAESSYEQYF
>TRBV5-6|many|TRBJ1-3|.
TGTGCCAGCAGCTTGGGTACAGCGAGGTACACCATATATTTT
CASSLGTARYTIYF
>TRBV9|many|TRBJ1-2|.
TGTGCCAGCAGCGTAGGCAGCTATGGCTACACCTTC
CASSVGSYGYTF
>TRBV6-1|many|TRBJ1-1|TRBD1
TGTGCCAGCAGTGAATGGGACAGGGACACTGAAGCTTTCTTT
CASSEWDRDTEAFF
>TRBV5-4|.|TRBJ2-5|TRBD1
TGTGCCAGCAGCTCGGGGACAGGGGAAGAGACCCAGTACTTC
CASSSGTGEETQYF
>TRBV7-2|many|TRBJ1-2|.
TGTGCCAGCAGCCCCCTTGTGGGGGGCTACACCTTC
CASSPLVGGYTF
>TRBV5-6|.|TRBJ2-7|.
TGTGCCAGCAGCTTGGATTGGCAGGGGGGCCCCTACGAGCAGTACTTC
CASSLDWQGGPYEQYF
>TRBV12-3/TRBV12-4|.|TRBJ2-1|TRBD1
TGTGCCAGCAGCCTTGGACAGGGAGTACAGCCGGTATTCTTC
CASSLGQGVQPVFF
>TRBV10-3|many|TRBJ2-5|.
TGTGCCATCAGTGGGAACAGGGAAGAGACCCAGTACTTC
CAISGNREETQYF
>TRBV3-1|many|TRBJ1-2|.
TGTGCCAGCAGCCAACCCAACCGACTGGGTGGCTACACCTTC
CASSQPNRLGGYTF
>TRBV4-1|many|TRBJ2-3|TRBD2
TGCGCCAGCAGCCAACCCAAAGGTAGCGGGGGTGGAGATACGCAGTATTTT
CASSQPKGSGGGDTQYF